This T cell receptor beta chain is from a study of somatic mutations in cytotoxic T cells in rheumatoid arthritis. General study points: Patients with rheumatoid arthritis, but not healthy controls, had CD8+ clonality that increased with age.

Sequencing was performed with immunoSEQ multiplex PCR; in TCRdb, only in-frame clones are kept and a portion is missing. The sample contains 15,000 to 25,000 clones, 82% of which appear only once. For this clone: Its antigen is unknown.

The receptor comes from a woman between 50 and 59 years old in good health. The sequenced sample consisted of CD8+ T cells sorted from blood.

The CDR3 spells CASSTKAGIYNEQFF. For the CDR3, the DNA is TGTGCCAGCAGCACAAAAGCGGGGATCTACAATGAGCAGTTCTTC. The chain combines TRBV5-4 with TRBJ2-1; TRBD2 matches at 7 bases. The CDR3 totals 15 residues. V lost 4 bases and J lost 3; bases outside the gene matches: 7. CDR1 and CDR2 (germline): SGHNT, YYREEE (reference sequence).